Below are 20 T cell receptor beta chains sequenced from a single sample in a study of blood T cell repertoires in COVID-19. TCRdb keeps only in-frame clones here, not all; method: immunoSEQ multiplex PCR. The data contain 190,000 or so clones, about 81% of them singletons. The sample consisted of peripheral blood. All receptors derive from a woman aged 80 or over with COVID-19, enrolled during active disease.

The chain's CDR3 is CAWAGQGNGYTF. In DNA form, the CDR3 reads TGTGCCTGGGCGGGACAGGGAAACGGCTACACCTTC. The chain is built from TRBV30 and TRBJ1-2; TRBD1 aligns across 9 bases. Germline values: CDR1 GTSNPN, CDR2 SVGIG (reference sequence). The CDR3 spans 12 residues. The V segment lost 5 bases and the J segment 8 bases; nucleotides outside the gene matches: 6.

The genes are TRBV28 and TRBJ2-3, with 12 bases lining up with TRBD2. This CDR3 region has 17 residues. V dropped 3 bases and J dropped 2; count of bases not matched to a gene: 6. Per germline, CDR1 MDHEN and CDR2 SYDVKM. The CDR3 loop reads CASSFPLAGGVTDTQYF. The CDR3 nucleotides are TGTGCCAGCAGTTTCCCGCTAGCGGGAGGGGTCACAGATACGCAGTATTTT. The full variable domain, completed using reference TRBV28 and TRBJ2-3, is DVKVTQSSRYLVKRTGEKVFLECVQDMDHENMFWYRQDPGLGLRLIYFSYDVKMKEKGDIPEGYSVSREKKERFSLILESASTNQTSMYLCASSFPLAGGVTDTQYFGPGTRLTVL.

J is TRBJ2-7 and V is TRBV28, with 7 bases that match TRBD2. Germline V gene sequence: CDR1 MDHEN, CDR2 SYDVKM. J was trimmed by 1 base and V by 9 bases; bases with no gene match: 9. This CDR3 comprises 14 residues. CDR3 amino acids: CASRASGGSYEQYF. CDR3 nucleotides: TGTGCCAGTCGCGCGTCCGGGGGGTCCTACGAGCAGTACTTC.

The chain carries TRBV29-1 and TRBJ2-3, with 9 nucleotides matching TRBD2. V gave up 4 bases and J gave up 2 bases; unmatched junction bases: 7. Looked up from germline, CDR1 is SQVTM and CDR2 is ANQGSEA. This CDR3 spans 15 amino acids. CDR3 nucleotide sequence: TGCAGCGTTGTCTGGGCGGGAGGGCCCACAGATACGCAGTATTTT. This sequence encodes CSVVWAGGPTDTQYF.

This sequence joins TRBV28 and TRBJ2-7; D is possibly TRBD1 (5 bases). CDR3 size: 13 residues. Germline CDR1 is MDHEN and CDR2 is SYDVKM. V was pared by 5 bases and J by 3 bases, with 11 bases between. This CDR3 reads CASSPWQGYEQYF. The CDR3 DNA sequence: TGTGCCAGCAGTCCTTGGCAGGGCTACGAGCAGTACTTC.

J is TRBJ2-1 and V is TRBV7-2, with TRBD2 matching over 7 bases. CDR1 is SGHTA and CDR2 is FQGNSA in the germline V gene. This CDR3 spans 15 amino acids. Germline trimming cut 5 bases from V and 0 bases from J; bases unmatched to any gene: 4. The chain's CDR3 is CASSTSGASYNEQFF. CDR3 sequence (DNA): TGTGCCAGCAGCACAAGCGGGGCCTCCTACAATGAGCAGTTCTTC.

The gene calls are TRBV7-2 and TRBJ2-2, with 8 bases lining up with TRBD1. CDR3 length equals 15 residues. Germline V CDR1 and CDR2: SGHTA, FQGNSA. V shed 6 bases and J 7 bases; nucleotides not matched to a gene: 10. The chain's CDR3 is CASRTKTGEHGELFF. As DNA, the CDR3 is TGTGCCAGCAGGACTAAGACAGGGGAGCACGGGGAGCTGTTTTTT.

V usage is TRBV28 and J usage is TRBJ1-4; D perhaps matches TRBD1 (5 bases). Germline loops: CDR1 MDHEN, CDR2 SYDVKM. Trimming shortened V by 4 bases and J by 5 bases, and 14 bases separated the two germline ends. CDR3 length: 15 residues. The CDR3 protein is CASSSPGETNEKLFF. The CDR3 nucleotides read TGTGCCAGCAGTTCCCCGGGGGAGACGAATGAAAAACTGTTTTTT.

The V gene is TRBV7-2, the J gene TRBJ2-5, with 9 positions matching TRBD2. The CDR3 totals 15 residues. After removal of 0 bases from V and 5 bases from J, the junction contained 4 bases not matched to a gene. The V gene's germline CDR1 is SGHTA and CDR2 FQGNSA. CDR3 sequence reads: CASSLAGGRAETQYF. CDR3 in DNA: TGTGCCAGCAGCTTAGCGGGCGGGAGGGCGGAGACCCAGTACTTC. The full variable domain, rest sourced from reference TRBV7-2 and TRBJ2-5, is GAGVSQSPSNKVTEKGKDVELRCDPISGHTALYWYRQSLGQGLEFLIYFQGNSAPDKSGLPSDRFSAERTGGSVSTLTIQRTQQEDSAVYLCASSLAGGRAETQYFGPGTRLLVL.

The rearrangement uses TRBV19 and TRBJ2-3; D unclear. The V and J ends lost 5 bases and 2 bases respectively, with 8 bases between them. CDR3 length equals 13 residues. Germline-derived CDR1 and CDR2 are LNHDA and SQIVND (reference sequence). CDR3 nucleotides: TGTGCCAGTAGTCCCCGACACACAGATACGCAGTATTTT. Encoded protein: CASSPRHTDTQYF.

Here the CDR3 reads CASSTPGLAGDEQYF. CDR3 bases: TGTGCCAGCAGTACCCCGGGACTAGCGGGGGACGAGCAGTACTTC. The V gene is TRBV6-2 or TRBV6-3, the J gene TRBJ2-7; 14 bases are shared with TRBD2. Germline V gene sequence: CDR1 MNHEY, CDR2 SVGEGT. This CDR3 region has 15 residues. Trimming cost V 5 bases and J 5 bases; bases outside gene matches: 5.

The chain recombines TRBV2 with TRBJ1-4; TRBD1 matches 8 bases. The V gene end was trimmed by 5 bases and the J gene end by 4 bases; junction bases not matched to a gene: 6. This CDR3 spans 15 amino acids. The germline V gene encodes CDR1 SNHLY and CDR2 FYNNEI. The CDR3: CASSLRDRFNEKLFF. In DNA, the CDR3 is TGTGCCAGCAGTCTCCGGGACAGGTTTAATGAAAAACTGTTTTTT.

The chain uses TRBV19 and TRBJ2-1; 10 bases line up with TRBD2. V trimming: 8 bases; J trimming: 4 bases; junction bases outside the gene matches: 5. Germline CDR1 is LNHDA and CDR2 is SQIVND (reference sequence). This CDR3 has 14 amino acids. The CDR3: CASGIAGGYNEQFF. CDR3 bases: TGTGCCAGTGGAATAGCGGGGGGTTACAATGAGCAGTTCTTC.

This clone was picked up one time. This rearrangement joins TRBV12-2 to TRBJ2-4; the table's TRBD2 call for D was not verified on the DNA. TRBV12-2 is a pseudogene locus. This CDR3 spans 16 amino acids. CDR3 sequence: CASRLDGILAKNIQYF. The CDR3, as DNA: TGTGCAAGTCGCTTAGACGGGATTCTAGCCAAAAACATTCAGTACTTC.

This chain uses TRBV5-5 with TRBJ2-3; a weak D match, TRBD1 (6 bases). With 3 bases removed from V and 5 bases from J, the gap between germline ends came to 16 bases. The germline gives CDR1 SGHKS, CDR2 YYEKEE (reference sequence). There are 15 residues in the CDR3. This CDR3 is CASSWGLGAGDTQYF. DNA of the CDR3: TGTGCCAGCAGCTGGGGTTTGGGGGCAGGAGATACGCAGTATTTT.

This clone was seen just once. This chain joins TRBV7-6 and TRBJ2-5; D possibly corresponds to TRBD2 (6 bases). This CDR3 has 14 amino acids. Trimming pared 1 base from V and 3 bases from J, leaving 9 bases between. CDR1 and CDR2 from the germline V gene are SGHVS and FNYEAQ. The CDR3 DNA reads TGTGCCAGCAGCTTAGAGCGGGTTAAAGAGACCCAGTACTTC. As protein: CASSLERVKETQYF.

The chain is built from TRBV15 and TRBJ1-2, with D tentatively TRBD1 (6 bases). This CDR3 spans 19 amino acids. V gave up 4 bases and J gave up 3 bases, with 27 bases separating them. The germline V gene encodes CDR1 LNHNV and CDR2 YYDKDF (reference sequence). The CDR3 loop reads CATSISFYQRTAQDYGYTF. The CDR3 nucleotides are TGTGCCACCAGCATCTCGTTTTACCAAAGGACAGCCCAGGACTATGGCTACACCTTC.

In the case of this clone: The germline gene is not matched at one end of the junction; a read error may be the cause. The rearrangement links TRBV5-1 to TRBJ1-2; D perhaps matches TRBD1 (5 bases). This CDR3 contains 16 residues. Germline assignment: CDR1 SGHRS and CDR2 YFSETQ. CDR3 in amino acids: CASSLSFGGASLSLDF. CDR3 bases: TGCGCCAGCAGCTTGTCGTTTGGAGGGGCTAGTCTTTCTCTTGACTTC.

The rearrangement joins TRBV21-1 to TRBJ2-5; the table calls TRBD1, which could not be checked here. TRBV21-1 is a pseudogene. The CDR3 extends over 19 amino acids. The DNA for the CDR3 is TGTGCCAGCAGCAAATGGCCCACAGGTCCGCAGATAACTCAAGAGACCCAGTACTTC. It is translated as CASSKWPTGPQITQETQYF.

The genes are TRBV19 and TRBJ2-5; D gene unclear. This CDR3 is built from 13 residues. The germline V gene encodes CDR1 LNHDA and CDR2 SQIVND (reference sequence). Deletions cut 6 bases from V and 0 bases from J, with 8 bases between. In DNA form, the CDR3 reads TGTGCCAGTAGAGTCGCGTACCAAGAGACCCAGTACTTC. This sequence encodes CASRVAYQETQYF.